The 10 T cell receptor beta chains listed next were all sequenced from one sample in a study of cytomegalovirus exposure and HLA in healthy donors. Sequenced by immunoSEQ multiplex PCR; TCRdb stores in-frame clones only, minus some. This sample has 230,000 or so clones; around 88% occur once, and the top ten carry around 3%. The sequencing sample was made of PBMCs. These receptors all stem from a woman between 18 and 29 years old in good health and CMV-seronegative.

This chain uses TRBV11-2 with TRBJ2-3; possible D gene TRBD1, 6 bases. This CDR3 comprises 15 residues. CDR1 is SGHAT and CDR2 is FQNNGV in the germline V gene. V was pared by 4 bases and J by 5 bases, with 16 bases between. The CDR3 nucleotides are TGTGCCAGCAGCTGGGCACAGGGATTCCTAGATACGCAGTATTTT. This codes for CASSWAQGFLDTQYF.

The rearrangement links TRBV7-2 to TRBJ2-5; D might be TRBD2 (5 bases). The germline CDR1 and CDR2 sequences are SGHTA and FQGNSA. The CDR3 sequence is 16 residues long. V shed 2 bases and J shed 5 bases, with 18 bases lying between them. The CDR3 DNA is TGTGCCAGCAGCTTAAACGTGGGAGCATCATACGAGACCCAGTACTTC. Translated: CASSLNVGASYETQYF.

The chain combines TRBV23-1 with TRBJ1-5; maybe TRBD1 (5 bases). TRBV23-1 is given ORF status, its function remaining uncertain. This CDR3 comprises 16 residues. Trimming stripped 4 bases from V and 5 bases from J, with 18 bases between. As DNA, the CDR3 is TGCGCCAGCAGTCGATGGGGTCAGGGATGGGATCAGCCCCAGCATTTT. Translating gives CASSRWGQGWDQPQHF.

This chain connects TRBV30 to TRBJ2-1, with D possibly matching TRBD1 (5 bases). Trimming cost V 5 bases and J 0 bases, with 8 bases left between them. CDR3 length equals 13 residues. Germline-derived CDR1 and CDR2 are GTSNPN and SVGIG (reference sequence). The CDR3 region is CAWGGASYNEQFF. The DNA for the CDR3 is TGTGCCTGGGGTGGGGCCTCCTACAATGAGCAGTTCTTC.

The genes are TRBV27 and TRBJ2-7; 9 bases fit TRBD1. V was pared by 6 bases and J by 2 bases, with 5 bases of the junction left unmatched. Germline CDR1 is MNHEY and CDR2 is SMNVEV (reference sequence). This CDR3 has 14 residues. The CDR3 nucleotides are TGTGCCAGCAGCCCGGGACAGGGCCCCTACGAGCAGTACTTC. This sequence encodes CASSPGQGPYEQYF.

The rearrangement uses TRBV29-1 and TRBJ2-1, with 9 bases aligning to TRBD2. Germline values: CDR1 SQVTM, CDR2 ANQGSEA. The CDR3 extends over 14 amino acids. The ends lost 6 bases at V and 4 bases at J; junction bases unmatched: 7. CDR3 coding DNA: TGCAGCGTCCACACTAGCGGGTCATACAATGAGCAGTTCTTC. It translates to CSVHTSGSYNEQFF.

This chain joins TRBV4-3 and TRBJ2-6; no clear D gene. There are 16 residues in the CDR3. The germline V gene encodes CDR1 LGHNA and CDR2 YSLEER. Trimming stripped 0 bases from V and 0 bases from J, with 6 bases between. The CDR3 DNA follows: TGCGCCAGCAGCCAAGATCATAGCTCTGGGGCCAACGTCCTGACTTTC. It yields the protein CASSQDHSSGANVLTF.

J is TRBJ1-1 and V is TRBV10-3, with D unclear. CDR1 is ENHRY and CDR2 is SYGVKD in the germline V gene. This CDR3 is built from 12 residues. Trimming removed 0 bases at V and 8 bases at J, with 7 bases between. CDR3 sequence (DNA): TGTGCCATCAGTGAGTCGACGGGGGAAGCTTTCTTT. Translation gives CAISESTGEAFF.

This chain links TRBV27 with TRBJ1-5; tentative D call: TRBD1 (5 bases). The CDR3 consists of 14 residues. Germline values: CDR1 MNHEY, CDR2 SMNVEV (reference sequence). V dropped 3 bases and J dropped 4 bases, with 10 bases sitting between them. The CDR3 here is CASSFRQGNQPQHF. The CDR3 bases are TGTGCCAGCAGTTTTAGGCAGGGAAATCAGCCCCAGCATTTT.

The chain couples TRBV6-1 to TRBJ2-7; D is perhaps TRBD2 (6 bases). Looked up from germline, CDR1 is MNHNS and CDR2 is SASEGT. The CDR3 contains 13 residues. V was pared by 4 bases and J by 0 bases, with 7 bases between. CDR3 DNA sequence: TGTGCCAGCAGTGTCGGGAGCTCCTACGAGCAGTACTTC. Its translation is CASSVGSSYEQYF.